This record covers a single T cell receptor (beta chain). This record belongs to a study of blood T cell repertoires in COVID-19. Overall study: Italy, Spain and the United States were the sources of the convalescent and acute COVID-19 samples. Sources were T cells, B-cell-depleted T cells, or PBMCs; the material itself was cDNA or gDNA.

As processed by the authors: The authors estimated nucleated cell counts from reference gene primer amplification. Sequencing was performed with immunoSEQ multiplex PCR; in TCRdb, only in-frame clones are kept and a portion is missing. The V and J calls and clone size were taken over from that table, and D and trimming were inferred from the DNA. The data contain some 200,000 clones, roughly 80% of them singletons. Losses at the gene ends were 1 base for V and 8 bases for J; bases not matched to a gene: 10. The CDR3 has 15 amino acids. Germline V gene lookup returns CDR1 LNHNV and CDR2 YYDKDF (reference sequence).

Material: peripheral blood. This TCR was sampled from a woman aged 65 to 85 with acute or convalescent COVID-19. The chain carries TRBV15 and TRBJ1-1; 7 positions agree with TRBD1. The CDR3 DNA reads TGTGCCACCAGCAGAGGGACCGGCGGACAGGAAGAAGCTTTCTTT. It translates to CATSRGTGGQEEAFF. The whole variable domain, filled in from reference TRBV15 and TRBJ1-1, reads DAMVIQNPRYQVTQFGKPVTLSCSQTLNHNVMYWYQQKSSQAPKLLFHYYDKDFNNEADTPDNFQSRRPNTSFCFLDIRSPGLGDTAMYLCATSRGTGGQEEAFFGQGTRLTVV.